This entry lists 32 T cell receptor beta chains sequenced from one sample in a study of T cell clones after liver transplantation. Repertoires were generated with immunoSEQ multiplex PCR, while TCRdb's copy carries only in-frame clones and drops some. The sample has about 70,000 clones, 80% seen once. The source material was CD4+ T cells from blood, sampled 12 months after liver transplant. These receptors were collected from a human patient who received a liver transplant. Some of the T cells might come from the graft donor.

V gene TRBV6-1 combines with J gene TRBJ2-3; TRBD2 matches 11 bases. Germline CDR1 MNHNS, CDR2 SASEGT. The length of the CDR3 is 15 residues. With V trimmed by 4 bases and J by 6 bases, 6 bases remained unmatched. The CDR3 DNA follows: TGTGCCAGCAGTGTTCCTAGCGGGAGGTTCGATACGCAGTATTTT. Protein: CASSVPSGRFDTQYF.

The chain recombines TRBV5-4 with TRBJ2-1, with a weak D call TRBD1 (5 bases). Trimming removed 0 bases from V and 2 bases from J, with 12 bases in between. The CDR3 runs 16 residues. Germline values: CDR1 SGHNT, CDR2 YYREEE (reference sequence). CDR3 bases: TGTGCCAGCAGCTTGGGTTCAGGGTCGACCTACAATGAGCAGTTCTTC. As protein: CASSLGSGSTYNEQFF.

The chain carries TRBV5-1 and TRBJ1-4; 8 positions agree with TRBD1. Germline assignment: CDR1 SGHRS and CDR2 YFSETQ. With V trimmed by 6 bases and J by 2 bases, 3 bases remained unmatched. The CDR3 runs 14 residues. The CDR3 DNA reads as TGCGCCAGCACCCAGGGGGCGACTAATGAAAAACTGTTTTTT. This sequence encodes CASTQGATNEKLFF.

This clone has just one count. The chain couples TRBV5-1 to TRBJ1-3, with D uncertain. The V and J ends lost 0 bases and 0 bases respectively, with 7 bases between them. Germline V gene data show CDR1 as SGHRS and CDR2 as YFSETQ. The CDR3 covers 15 residues. CDR3 in amino acids: CASSLATFSGNTIYF. The CDR3 DNA reads TGCGCCAGCAGCTTGGCCACATTCTCTGGAAACACCATATATTTT.

The rearrangement uses TRBV6-1 and TRBJ1-1; D is ambiguous. Between the trimmed V and J ends, which lost 2 bases and 5 bases, there was a span of 9 bases. Germline assignment: CDR1 MNHNS and CDR2 SASEGT. The CDR3 loop spans 13 amino acids. The CDR3 reads CASSELGRTEAFF. The CDR3 DNA follows: TGTGCCAGCAGTGAACTAGGTAGAACTGAAGCTTTCTTT.

This chain uses TRBV7-9 with TRBJ2-7; D may match TRBD1 or TRBD2 (5 bases each). Per germline, CDR1 SEHNR and CDR2 FQNEAQ (reference sequence). The CDR3 contains 14 residues. V lost 5 bases, J lost 3 bases, and 14 bases lay in between. CDR3 residues: CASSPGANIYEQYF. Written as DNA, the CDR3 is TGTGCCAGCAGCCCCGGGGCTAACATCTACGAGCAGTACTTC.

The CDR3 DNA reads as TGTGCCAGCGCTCGGGACCTTAACACCGGGGAGCTGTTTTTT. Amino acid sequence: CASARDLNTGELFF. The rearrangement uses TRBV14 and TRBJ2-2; D may match TRBD1 or TRBD2 (5 bases each). V was clipped by 8 bases and J by 2 bases, with 12 bases between them. The length of the CDR3 is 14 residues. CDR1 and CDR2 (germline): SGHDN, FVKESK.

This clone has only one observation. The J gene is TRBJ1-1, the V gene TRBV5-1; weak D call: TRBD1 (5 bases). V lost 4 bases and J 3 bases, leaving 16 bases between the germline ends. The germline gives CDR1 SGHRS, CDR2 YFSETQ. The CDR3 runs to 15 residues. The CDR3 nucleotides are TGCGCCAGCAGCGCAGGGATGTCGCGGCACACTGAAGCTTTCTTT. Translated, it gives CASSAGMSRHTEAFF.

The CDR3 sequence: CASSEGSGPSVDGYTF. The CDR3 DNA reads TGTGCCAGCAGTGAAGGATCAGGGCCGAGCGTGGATGGCTACACCTTC. The chain employs TRBV2 and TRBJ1-2; D may be TRBD1 (5 bases). The CDR3 is 16 residues long. CDR1 is SNHLY, CDR2 FYNNEI, per germline. V was pared by 1 base and J by 6 bases, with 18 bases between.

The chain carries TRBV11-2 and TRBJ2-7; 8 nucleotides line up with TRBD1. Per the germline V gene, CDR1 is SGHAT and CDR2 is FQNNGV. The CDR3 has 15 amino acids. After removal of 5 bases from V and 4 bases from J, the junction contained 10 bases not matched to a gene. CDR3 region: CASSLQGASRYEQYF. CDR3 DNA sequence: TGTGCCAGCAGCCTCCAGGGGGCGTCTCGGTACGAGCAGTACTTC.

This clone was seen a single time. The chain recombines TRBV5-6 with TRBJ1-5, with 7 bases matching TRBD1. CDR1 and CDR2 from the germline V gene are SGHDT and YYEEEE. The CDR3 sequence is 15 residues long. Trimming took 1 base from V and 2 from J; bases not matched to a gene: 3. CDR3 nucleotide sequence: TGTGCCAGCAGCTTGACAGGGGAACGCAATCAGCCCCAGCATTTT. This gives the protein CASSLTGERNQPQHF. Variable domain in full (rest from reference TRBV5-6 and TRBJ1-5): DAGVTQSPTHLIKTRGQQVTLRCSPKSGHDTVSWYQQALGQGPQFIFQYYEEEERQRGNFPDRFSGHQFPNYSSELNVNALLLGDSALYLCASSLTGERNQPQHFGDGTRLSIL.

The chain recombines TRBV28 with TRBJ1-2, with 7 bases that match TRBD1. From germline, CDR1 is MDHEN and CDR2 SYDVKM. The length of the CDR3 is 15 residues. Unmatched junction bases numbered 11, after V lost 2 bases and J lost 8 bases. For the CDR3, the DNA is TGTGCCAGCAGTTTACTCTTCTTTAGGACAGGCGGCTACACCTTC. It encodes CASSLLFFRTGGYTF.

The chain is built from TRBV5-5 and TRBJ1-5; D gene uncertain. Per germline, CDR1 SGHKS and CDR2 YYEKEE (reference sequence). CDR3 size: 16 residues. Trimming pared 5 bases from V and 0 bases from J, leaving 15 bases between. The CDR3 coding sequence is TGTGCCAGCAGGGCAGCAGAGGCATATAGCAATCAGCCCCAGCATTTT. Translated: CASRAAEAYSNQPQHF.

The chain recombines TRBV5-6 with TRBJ2-5, with D perhaps assigned TRBD1 or TRBD2 (5 bases each). Germline V gene data show CDR1 as SGHDT and CDR2 as YYEEEE. Trimming left V 5 bases short and J 0 bases short, with 14 bases between. CDR3 length: 15 amino acids. In DNA form, the CDR3 reads TGTGCCAGCAGTCTTTTGGGGACGAACCAAGAGACCCAGTACTTC. It codes for CASSLLGTNQETQYF.

The gene calls are TRBV9 and TRBJ1-4; 7 nucleotides line up with TRBD1. CDR3 length equals 15 residues. The V gene end was trimmed by 3 bases and the J gene end by 8 bases; junction bases not matched to a gene: 10. Germline V CDR1 and CDR2: SGDLS, YYNGEE. This chain's CDR3 is CASSGEGQLGEKLFF. The CDR3, as DNA: TGTGCCAGCAGCGGCGAGGGACAGCTAGGAGAAAAACTGTTTTTT.

V gene TRBV10-3 combines with J gene TRBJ2-1; 7 bases line up with TRBD2. Trimming took 4 bases from V and 4 from J; bases not matched to a gene: 10. Germline V gene lookup returns CDR1 ENHRY and CDR2 SYGVKD. CDR3 length: 16 residues. The CDR3: CAISGILANTYNEQFF. Written as DNA, the CDR3 is TGTGCCATCAGTGGGATACTAGCGAACACATACAATGAGCAGTTCTTC.

V gene TRBV29-1 combines with J gene TRBJ2-7; no clear D gene. The germline gives CDR1 SQVTM, CDR2 ANQGSEA. The V end was cut by 4 bases, the J end by 0 bases, with 7 bases between. There are 12 residues in the CDR3. CDR3 DNA: TGCAGCGTTGGACACAGCTCCTACGAGCAGTACTTC. It translates to CSVGHSSYEQYF.

In the case of this clone: This likely comes from a read error, as the CDR3 has no conserved phenylalanine or tryptophan at its end. Because the CDR3's place on the DNA is in doubt, the DNA is left out and the CDR3 is given as listed by TCRdb. This rearrangement joins TRBV6-1 to TRBJ2-7; the table's D gene call, TRBD2, was not cross checked with the DNA. Ends included, the CDR3 has 11 residues. The germline V gene encodes CDR1 MNHNS and CDR2 SASEGT. The CDR3 loop is CASSEIKDSLG.

CDR3 nucleotides: TGCGCCAGCAGCACCGGGACTAGCGGGGAAACAGATACGCAGTATTTT. Translated, it gives CASSTGTSGETDTQYF. V gene TRBV5-1 combines with J gene TRBJ2-3, with 13 bases aligning to TRBD2. Unmatched junction bases numbered 5, after V lost 4 bases and J lost 3 bases. This CDR3 contains 16 residues. Germline-derived CDR1 and CDR2 are SGHRS and YFSETQ. The full variable domain, in which reference TRBV5-1 and TRBJ2-3 provide the parts outside the CDR3, is KAGVTQTPRYLIKTRGQQVTLSCSPISGHRSVSWYQQTPGQGLQFLFEYFSETQRNKGNFPGRFSGRQFSNSRSEMNVSTLELGDSALYLCASSTGTSGETDTQYFGPGTRLTVL.

The chain carries TRBV9 and TRBJ2-3, with D tentatively TRBD1 (5 bases). This CDR3 spans 15 amino acids. Germline-derived CDR1 and CDR2 are SGDLS and YYNGEE. Trimming removed 3 bases from V and 8 bases from J, with 19 bases in between. For the CDR3, the DNA is TGTGCCAGCAGCGGACCCGGGCAGGCAAGGGGTACGCAGTATTTT. Its protein product is CASSGPGQARGTQYF.

The rearrangement links TRBV19 to TRBJ2-4; 9 bases are shared with TRBD1. J lost 0 bases, V lost 6 bases, and 6 bases had no gene match. The CDR3 consists of 16 residues. Germline V CDR1 and CDR2: LNHDA, SQIVND (reference sequence). CDR3 coding DNA: TGTGCCAGTAGCTTCTTACAGGGGGCAGCCAAAAACATTCAGTACTTC. Its translation: CASSFLQGAAKNIQYF.

The gene calls are TRBV7-2 and TRBJ2-7; 10 bases are a match to TRBD2. Germline V CDR1 and CDR2: SGHTA, FQGNSA. V gave up 5 bases and J gave up 8 bases; unmatched junction bases: 3. CDR3 length: 12 amino acids. CDR3: CASSITSGKQYF. In DNA form, the CDR3 reads TGTGCCAGCAGCATTACTAGCGGGAAGCAGTACTTC.

V gene TRBV28 combines with J gene TRBJ1-5, with 11 bases fitting TRBD1. CDR1 is MDHEN, CDR2 SYDVKM, per germline. The junction had 7 bases not matched to a gene; V was cut back by 6 bases and J by 3 bases. CDR3 length: 16 amino acids. DNA of the CDR3: TGTGCCAGCAGACCCGGACAGGGGGCGTCCAATCAGCCCCAGCATTTT. Its protein is CASRPGQGASNQPQHF.

The chain uses TRBV2 and TRBJ2-5; perhaps TRBD1 as D (6 bases). The CDR3 contains 14 residues. CDR1 and CDR2 (germline): SNHLY, FYNNEI. V was clipped by 6 bases and J by 5 bases, with 16 bases between them. The CDR3 loop reads CASSGSKGDETQYF. CDR3 DNA: TGTGCCAGCAGCGGTAGTAAGGGGGACGAGACCCAGTACTTC.

V usage is TRBV5-8 and J usage is TRBJ1-2, with D unresolved. The CDR3 spans 13 residues. Trimming left V 2 bases short and J 1 base short, with 6 bases between. CDR1 and CDR2 from the germline V gene are SGHTS and YDEGEE. This CDR3 reads CASSFQLNYGYTF. DNA for the CDR3: TGTGCCAGCAGCTTTCAACTTAACTATGGCTACACCTTC.

V is TRBV7-6 and J is TRBJ2-1, with D unclear. The ends were cut back, 3 bases at V and 0 bases at J, with 9 bases in the middle. CDR3 length: 15 residues. Germline V gives CDR1 SGHVS, CDR2 FNYEAQ. CDR3: CASSFPYSSYNEQFF. The CDR3 region has the DNA TGTGCCAGCAGCTTTCCCTATAGCTCCTACAATGAGCAGTTCTTC.

The CDR3 region is CASSPFGRLNTEAFF. Here the CDR3 DNA reads TGTGCCAGCAGCCCCTTCGGCAGGTTGAACACTGAAGCTTTCTTT. J is TRBJ1-1 and V is TRBV11-2; D ambiguous. V lost 5 bases and J 0 bases, leaving 13 bases between the germline ends. Germline V gives CDR1 SGHAT, CDR2 FQNNGV. The CDR3 has 15 residues.

The genes are TRBV10-1 and TRBJ2-7; 8 bases are a match to TRBD1. The length of the CDR3 is 16 residues. CDR1 is WNHNN and CDR2 is SYGVQD in the germline V gene (reference sequence). V was pared by 2 bases and J by 2 bases, with 8 bases of the junction left unmatched. CDR3: CASSEARTGSTYEQYF. The CDR3 DNA sequence: TGCGCCAGCAGTGAGGCCCGGACAGGGTCCACCTACGAGCAGTACTTC.

J is TRBJ1-2 and V is TRBV2, with TRBD1 matching over 7 bases. CDR1 is SNHLY and CDR2 is FYNNEI in the germline V gene. J gave up 2 bases and V 7 bases, and 4 bases lay outside the gene matches. The CDR3 has 13 amino acids. The CDR3 here is CASILGQNYGYTF. The CDR3 coding sequence is TGTGCCAGCATTCTGGGACAGAACTATGGCTACACCTTC.

A word on this clone: Its ends do not fully match the called genes, so a read error is possible. This chain's CDR3 is CASSPGTATHF. CDR3 nucleotide sequence: TGTGCCAGCAGTCCCGGGACAGCGACGCACTTC. The V and J genes are TRBV28 and TRBJ1-2, with TRBD1 matching 7 bases. Germline loops: CDR1 MDHEN, CDR2 SYDVKM. The length of the CDR3 is 11 residues.

This clone turned up a few times. J is TRBJ1-4 and V is TRBV28; D not resolved. Trimming took off 4 bases at V and 0 bases at J, with 9 bases between the two ends. This CDR3 comprises 15 residues. Looked up from germline, CDR1 is MDHEN and CDR2 is SYDVKM. CDR3 nucleotide sequence: TGTGCCAGCAGTTCCCGACACGCAACTAATGAAAAACTGTTTTTT. Amino acid sequence: CASSSRHATNEKLFF.

The chain carries TRBV6-6 and TRBJ2-2, with D unresolved. Germline V gene data show CDR1 as MNHNY and CDR2 as SVGAGI (reference sequence). This CDR3 is built from 15 residues. Between the trimmed V and J ends, which lost 6 bases and 3 bases, there was a span of 14 bases. This chain's CDR3 is CASSPQKGDTGELFF. Here the CDR3 DNA reads TGTGCCAGCAGCCCCCAGAAGGGCGACACCGGGGAGCTGTTTTTT.